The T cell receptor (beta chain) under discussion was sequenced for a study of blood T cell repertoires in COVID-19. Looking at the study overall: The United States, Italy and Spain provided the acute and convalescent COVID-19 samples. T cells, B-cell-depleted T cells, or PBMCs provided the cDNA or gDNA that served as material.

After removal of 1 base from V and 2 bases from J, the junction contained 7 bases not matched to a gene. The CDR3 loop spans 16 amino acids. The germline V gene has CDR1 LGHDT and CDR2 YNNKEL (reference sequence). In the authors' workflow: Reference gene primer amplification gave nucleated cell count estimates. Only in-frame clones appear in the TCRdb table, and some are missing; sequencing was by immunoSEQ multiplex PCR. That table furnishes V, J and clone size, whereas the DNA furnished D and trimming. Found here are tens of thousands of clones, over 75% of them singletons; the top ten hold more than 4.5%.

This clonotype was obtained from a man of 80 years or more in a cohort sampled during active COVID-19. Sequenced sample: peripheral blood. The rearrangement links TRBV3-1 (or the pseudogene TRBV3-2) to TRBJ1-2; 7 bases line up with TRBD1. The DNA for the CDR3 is TGTGCCAGCAGCCAAGGAGAGACAGGGACGAACTATGGCTACACCTTC. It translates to CASSQGETGTNYGYTF.